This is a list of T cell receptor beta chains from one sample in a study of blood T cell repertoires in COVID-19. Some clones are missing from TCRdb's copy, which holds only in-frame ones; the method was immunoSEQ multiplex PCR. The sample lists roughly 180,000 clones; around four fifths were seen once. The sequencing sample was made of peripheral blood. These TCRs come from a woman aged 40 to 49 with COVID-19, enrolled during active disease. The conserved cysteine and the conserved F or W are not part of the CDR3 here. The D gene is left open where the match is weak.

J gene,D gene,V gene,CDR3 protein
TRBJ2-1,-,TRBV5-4,ASSPRTRSYNEQF
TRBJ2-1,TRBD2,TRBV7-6,ASSLGGRAWNEQF
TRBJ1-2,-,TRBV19,ASSIDELYGYT
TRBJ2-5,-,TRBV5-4,ASSLGRRVETQY
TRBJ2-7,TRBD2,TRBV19,ASSLGLLLADEQY
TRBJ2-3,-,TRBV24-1,ATSDTSGDWATDTQY
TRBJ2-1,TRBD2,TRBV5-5,ASSSGLAFGNEQF
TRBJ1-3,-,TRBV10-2,ASSLGALGNTIY
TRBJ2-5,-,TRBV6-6,ASSFTGIRETQY
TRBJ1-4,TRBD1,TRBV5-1,ASSLSEPDRGREKLF
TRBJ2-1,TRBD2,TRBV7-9,ASSLVREGWHEQF
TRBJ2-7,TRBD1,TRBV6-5,ASSMDRGYEQY
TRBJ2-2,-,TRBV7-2,ASSLVSYTGELF
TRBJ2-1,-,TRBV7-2,ASSFQAGNYEQF
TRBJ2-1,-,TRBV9,ASSVVSSSNEQF
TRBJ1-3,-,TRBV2,ASTSPSSGNTIY
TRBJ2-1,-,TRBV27,ASSLSRDYPHEQF
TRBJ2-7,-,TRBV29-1,SVGPGHLYEQY
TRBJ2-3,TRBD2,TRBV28,ASTRTSGGNTQY
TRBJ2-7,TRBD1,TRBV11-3,ASSGTGGEQY
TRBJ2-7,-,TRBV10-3,ATSRSYEQY
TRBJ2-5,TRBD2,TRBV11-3,ASSFSPGGGQETQY
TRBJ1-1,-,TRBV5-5,ASSWDLREVNTEAF
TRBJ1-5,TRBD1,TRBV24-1,ATSSGQGAVNQPQH
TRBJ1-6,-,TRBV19,ASQGTSYNSPLH
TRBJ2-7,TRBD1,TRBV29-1,SVDGDRGYEQY
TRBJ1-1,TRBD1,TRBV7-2,ASSPTGARNTEAF
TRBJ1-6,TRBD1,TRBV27,ASTLKGQLNSPLH
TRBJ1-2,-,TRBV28,ASSPPQDYGYT
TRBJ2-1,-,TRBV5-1,ASANPPLPTSRPNNEQF
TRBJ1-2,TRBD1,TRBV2,ASRITGDYGYT
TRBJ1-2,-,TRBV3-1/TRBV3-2,ASSRGGPGVNYGYT
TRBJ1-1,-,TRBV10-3,AISDTGSPNTEAF
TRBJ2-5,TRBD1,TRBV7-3,ASSLGAGGPETQY
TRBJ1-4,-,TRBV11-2,ASSSGTLGSNEKLF
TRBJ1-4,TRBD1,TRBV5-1,ASTDRGTGREKLF
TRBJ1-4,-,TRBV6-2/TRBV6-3,ASTPGGATNEKLF
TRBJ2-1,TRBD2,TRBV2,ASSLGLAGGHSEQF
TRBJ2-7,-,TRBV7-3,ASSLHGSGHYEQY
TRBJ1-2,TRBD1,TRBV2,ASSAGQGSYGYT
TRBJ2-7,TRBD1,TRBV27,ASSLPGQGLHEQY
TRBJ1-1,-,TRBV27,ASSPGQTNTEAF
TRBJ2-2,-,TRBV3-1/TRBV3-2,ASSQDPGAGELF
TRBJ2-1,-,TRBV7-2,ASSLASGSFYNEQF
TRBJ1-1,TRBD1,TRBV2,ASHYGQGDTEAF
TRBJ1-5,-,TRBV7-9,ASSSQTGSQPQH
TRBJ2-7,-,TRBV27,ASSLSKREQY
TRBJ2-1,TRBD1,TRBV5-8,ASSFTGGSWNEQF
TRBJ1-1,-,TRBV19,ASSIFSRGTEAF
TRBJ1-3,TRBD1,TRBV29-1,SVPGTGGNTIY
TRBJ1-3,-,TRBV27,ASSSTGRNTIY
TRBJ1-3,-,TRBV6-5,ASGSSSGNTIY
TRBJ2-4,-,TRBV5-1,ASSLRVLGQGSENIQY
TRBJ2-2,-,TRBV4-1,ASSQVQGRAGELF
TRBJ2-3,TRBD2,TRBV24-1,ATSDPGGAGTDTQY
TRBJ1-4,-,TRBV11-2,ASSFFATNEKLF
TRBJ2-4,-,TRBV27,ASSYRDTSAKNIQY
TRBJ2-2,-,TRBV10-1,ASRAGNTGELF
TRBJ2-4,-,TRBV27,ASSWGPTSLAKNIQY